The clone carrying this TCR beta chain appeared many times. Its antigen is as yet unknown. These data are taken from a study of human T cells and chemical hapten exposure. TCRdb processed the RACE reads anew with MiXCR; each CDR3 protein has one entry. The data show about 50,000 distinct CDR3 sequences, 7.5% to 10% seen once. Broader study findings: Donors' alopecia may make their immune response differ from healthy people's. Correlating positively with patch test score were the PT1 expanded TCR counts.

V was shortened by 6 bases and J by 4 bases, with 21 bases between the two germline ends. The CDR3 extends over 16 amino acids. Time point in this sample: patch test 2, 6 weeks after DPC sensitization. Treatment indicated: therapeutic diphenylcyclopropenone sensitization with weekly scalp DPC. The input for sequencing was whole blood, taken in connection with sensitization to the hapten diphenylcyclopropenone (DPC). The chain couples TRBV12-3 or TRBV12-4 to TRBJ2-5, with D perhaps matching TRBD1 or TRBD2 (5 bases each). This receptor was identified in a woman aged 45-59 years with alopecia areata. Some clones in this sample may be carry-over from other donors' samples. The CDR3 region is CASSSIKWGIRETQYF. The CDR3 DNA follows: TGTGCCAGCAGCTCTATAAAGTGGGGGATCCGAGAGACCCAGTACTTC.